These T cell receptor beta chains were read from a single sample in a study of identical twins. TCRdb re-analysed the 5' RACE reads in MiXCR, keeping a single row per CDR3 protein. The table lists roughly 750,000 distinct CDR3 sequences, 20% to 25% of them singletons, with over 4% in the top ten. In addition, the sample was reused for a study of T cells expressing NK-cell markers.

The sample consisted of PBMCs. Every receptor here comes from a woman younger than 30 in good health. Both conserved end residues are part of each CDR3. A D gene is named only where the DNA matches it firmly. Size is omitted from some rows. Given values are once, few, many or a class for expanded clones.

J,V,size,D,CDR3,DNA
TRBJ2-5,TRBV20-1,many,.,CSARPRPGQETQYF,TGCAGTGCTAGACCGAGGCCAGGGCAAGAGACCCAGTACTTC
TRBJ1-1,TRBV20-1,few,.,CSATGRVFFRSRGEAFF,TGCAGTGCTACGGGGCGCGTTTTTTTTAGGTCTAGGGGTGAAGCTTTCTTT
TRBJ2-7,TRBV12-3/TRBV12-4,few,TRBD1,CASSVGQGKQYF,TGTGCCAGCAGCGTTGGACAGGGGAAGCAGTACTTC
TRBJ2-1,TRBV20-1,many,TRBD2,CSARFGRAHNEQFF,TGCAGTGCTAGGTTCGGGAGGGCCCACAATGAGCAGTTCTTC
TRBJ1-6,TRBV20-1,many,.,CSASDEWSGSSPLHF,TGCAGTGCTAGCGACGAGTGGAGTGGGTCTTCACCCCTCCACTTT
TRBJ2-6,TRBV11-2,few,TRBD1,CASSPPGQGISGANVLTF,TGTGCCAGCAGCCCTCCGGGACAGGGGATCTCTGGGGCCAACGTCCTGACTTTC
TRBJ2-7,TRBV7-2,many,TRBD2,CASSLGGGGSYEQYF,TGTGCCAGCAGCTTAGGGGGCGGGGGCTCCTACGAGCAGTACTTC
TRBJ2-1,TRBV6-5,few,TRBD2,CASSSGRGGLNEQFF,TGTGCCAGCAGTTCCGGACGGGGGGGACTTAATGAGCAGTTCTTC
TRBJ1-5,TRBV6-2/TRBV6-3,.,.,CASSYTGTNQPQHF,TGTGCCAGCAGTTACACAGGGACCAATCAGCCCCAGCATTTT
TRBJ2-3,TRBV20-1,few,.,CSASGTPTSTDTQYF,TGCAGTGCTAGTGGGACACCCACTAGCACAGATACGCAGTATTTT
TRBJ1-5,TRBV5-1,few,TRBD1,CASTPTGAVGQPQHF,TGCGCCAGCACTCCGACAGGGGCGGTGGGTCAGCCCCAGCATTTT
TRBJ1-1,TRBV12-3/TRBV12-4,few,.,CASLSGGTEAFF,TGTGCCAGCCTTAGCGGGGGTACTGAAGCTTTCTTT
TRBJ2-6,TRBV6-1,.,.,CASSEVRFRAGGANVLTF,TGTGCCAGCAGTGAAGTCAGGTTTCGGGCCGGTGGGGCCAACGTCCTGACTTTC
TRBJ2-2,TRBV20-1,.,TRBD2,CSAPGIAGGPVTGELFF,TGCAGTGCTCCCGGGATAGCGGGGGGGCCCGTCACCGGGGAGCTGTTTTTT
TRBJ2-7,TRBV20-1,few,TRBD2,CSATGTSSLEQYF,TGCAGTGCAACCGGGACTAGCAGTTTAGAGCAGTACTTC